The clone carrying this T cell receptor beta chain has a handful of counts. Patients in the study were battling locally advanced or metastatic urothelial carcinoma. These data are taken from a study of PD-L1 blockade in urothelial cancer. For the study at large: Patients had undergone 0 to 3 prior chemotherapy regimens. Researchers found blood samples held a median of 141,255 T cells.

The V and J ends lost 4 bases and 13 bases respectively, with 20 bases between them. From germline, CDR1 is SQVTM and CDR2 ANQGSEA. This CDR3 has 13 residues. Into every PCR, synthetic TCR analog templates were spiked. Clones were sequenced by immunoSEQ multiplex PCR, and TCRdb holds only the in-frame ones, with some missing. The table records approximately 51,000 clones, 75% to 90% of them present only once. The TCR originated in a man aged 55 to 69 with urothelial cancer. The chain employs TRBV29-1 and TRBJ2-1; TRBD2 is a possible D gene (6 bases). The sequenced sample was PBMCs, obtained around atezolizumab (anti-PD-L1) treatment. CDR3 amino acids: CSVVRFGGTDQFF. CDR3 sequence (DNA): TGCAGCGTTGTTCGATTCGGCGGGACGGATCAGTTCTTC.